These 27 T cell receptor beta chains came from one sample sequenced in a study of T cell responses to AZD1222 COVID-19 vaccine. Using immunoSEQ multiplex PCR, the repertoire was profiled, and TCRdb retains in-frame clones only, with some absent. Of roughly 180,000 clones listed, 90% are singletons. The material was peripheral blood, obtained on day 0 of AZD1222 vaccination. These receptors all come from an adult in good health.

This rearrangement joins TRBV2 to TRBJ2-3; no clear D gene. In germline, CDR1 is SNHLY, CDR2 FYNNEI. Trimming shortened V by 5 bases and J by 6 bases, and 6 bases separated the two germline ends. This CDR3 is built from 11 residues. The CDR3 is CASSPEDTQYF. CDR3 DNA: TGTGCCAGCAGTCCCGAGGATACGCAGTATTTT.

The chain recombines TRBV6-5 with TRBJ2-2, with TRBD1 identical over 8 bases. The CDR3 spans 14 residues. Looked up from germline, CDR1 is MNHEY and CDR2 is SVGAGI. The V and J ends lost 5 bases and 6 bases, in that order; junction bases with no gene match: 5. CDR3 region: CASSRQGSAGELFF. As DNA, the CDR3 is TGTGCCAGCAGTCGACAGGGGTCCGCCGGGGAGCTGTTTTTT.

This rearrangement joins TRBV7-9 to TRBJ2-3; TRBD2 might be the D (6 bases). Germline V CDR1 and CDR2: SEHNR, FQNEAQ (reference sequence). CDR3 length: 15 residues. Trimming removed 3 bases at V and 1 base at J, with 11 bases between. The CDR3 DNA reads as TGTGCCAGCAGCTTGTCGGCGGGACGCACAGATACGCAGTATTTT. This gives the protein CASSLSAGRTDTQYF.

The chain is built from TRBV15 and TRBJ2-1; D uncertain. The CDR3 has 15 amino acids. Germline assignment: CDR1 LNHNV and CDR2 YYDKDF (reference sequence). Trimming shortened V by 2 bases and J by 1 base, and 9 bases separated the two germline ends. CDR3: CATSRTAPSYNEQFF. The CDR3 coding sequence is TGTGCCACCAGCAGAACCGCACCTTCCTACAATGAGCAGTTCTTC. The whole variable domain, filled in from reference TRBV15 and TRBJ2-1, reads DAMVIQNPRYQVTQFGKPVTLSCSQTLNHNVMYWYQQKSSQAPKLLFHYYDKDFNNEADTPDNFQSRRPNTSFCFLDIRSPGLGDTAMYLCATSRTAPSYNEQFFGPGTRLTVL.

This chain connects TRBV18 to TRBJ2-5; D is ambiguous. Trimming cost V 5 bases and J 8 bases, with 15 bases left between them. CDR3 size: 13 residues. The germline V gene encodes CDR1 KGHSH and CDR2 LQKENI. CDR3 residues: CASSRQVKSTQYF. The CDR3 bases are TGTGCCAGCTCAAGGCAGGTCAAGTCCACCCAGTACTTC. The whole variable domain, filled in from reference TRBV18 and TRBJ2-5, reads NAGVMQNPRHLVRRRGQEARLRCSPMKGHSHVYWYRQLPEEGLKFMVYLQKENIIDESGMPKERFSAEFPKEGPSILRIQQVVRGDSAAYFCASSRQVKSTQYFGPGTRLLVL.

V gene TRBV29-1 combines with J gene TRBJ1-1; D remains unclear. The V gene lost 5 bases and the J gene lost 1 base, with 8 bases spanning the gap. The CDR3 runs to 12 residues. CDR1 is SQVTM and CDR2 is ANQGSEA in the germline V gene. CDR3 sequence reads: CSVRLANTEAFF. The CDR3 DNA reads TGCAGCGTTCGTCTGGCGAACACTGAAGCTTTCTTT.

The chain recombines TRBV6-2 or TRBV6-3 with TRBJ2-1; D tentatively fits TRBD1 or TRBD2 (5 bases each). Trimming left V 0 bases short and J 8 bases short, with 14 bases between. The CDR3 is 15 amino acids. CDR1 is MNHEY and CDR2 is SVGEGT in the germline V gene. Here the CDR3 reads CASSYSGRETDEQFF. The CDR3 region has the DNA TGTGCCAGCAGTTACTCTGGCAGGGAGACCGATGAGCAGTTCTTC.

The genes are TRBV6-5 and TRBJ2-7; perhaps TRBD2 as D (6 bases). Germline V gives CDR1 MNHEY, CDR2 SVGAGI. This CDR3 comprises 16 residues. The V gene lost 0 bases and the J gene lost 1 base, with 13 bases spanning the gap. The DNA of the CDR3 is TGTGCCAGCAGTTACTCGAGGAGGGCTGGGTCCTACGAGCAGTACTTC. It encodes CASSYSRRAGSYEQYF.

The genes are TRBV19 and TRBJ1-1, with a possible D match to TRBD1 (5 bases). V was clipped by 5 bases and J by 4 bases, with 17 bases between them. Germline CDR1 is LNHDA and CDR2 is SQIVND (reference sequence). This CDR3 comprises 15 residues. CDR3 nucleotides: TGTGCCAGTAGTCTCCAGGGCGTTTCGGGCACTGAAGCTTTCTTT. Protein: CASSLQGVSGTEAFF.

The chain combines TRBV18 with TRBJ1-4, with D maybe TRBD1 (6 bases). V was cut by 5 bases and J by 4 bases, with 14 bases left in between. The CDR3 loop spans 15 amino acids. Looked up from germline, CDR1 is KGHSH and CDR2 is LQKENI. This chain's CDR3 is CASSATGSSNEKLFF. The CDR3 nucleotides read TGTGCCAGCTCAGCTACAGGGTCGAGTAATGAAAAACTGTTTTTT.

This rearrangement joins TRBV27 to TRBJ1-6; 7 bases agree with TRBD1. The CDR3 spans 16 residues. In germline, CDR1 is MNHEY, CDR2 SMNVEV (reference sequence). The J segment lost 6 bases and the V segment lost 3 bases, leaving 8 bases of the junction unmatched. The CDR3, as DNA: TGTGCCAGCAGTTTGGTTGGGACAGCATCTAATTCACCCCTCCACTTT. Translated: CASSLVGTASNSPLHF.

CDR3 amino acids: CATSANRGVNYGYTF. The DNA of the CDR3 is TGTGCCACCAGCGCAAACAGGGGTGTCAACTATGGCTACACCTTC. This chain uses TRBV15 with TRBJ1-2; 7 nucleotides align to TRBD1. The CDR3 has 15 residues. Per germline, CDR1 LNHNV and CDR2 YYDKDF (reference sequence). The trim removed 5 bases at V and 2 bases at J, leaving 8 bases unmatched.

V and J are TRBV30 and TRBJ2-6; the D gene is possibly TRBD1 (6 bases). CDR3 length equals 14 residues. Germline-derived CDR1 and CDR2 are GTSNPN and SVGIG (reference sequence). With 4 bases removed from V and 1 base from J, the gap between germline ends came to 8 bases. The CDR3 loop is CAWTTGSGANVLTF. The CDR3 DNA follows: TGTGCCTGGACTACAGGGTCTGGGGCCAACGTCCTGACTTTC. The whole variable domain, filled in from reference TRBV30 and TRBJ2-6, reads SQTIHQWPATLVQPVGSPLSLECTVEGTSNPNLYWYRQAAGRGLQLLFYSVGIGQISSEVPQNLSASRPQDRQFILSSKKLLLSDSGFYLCAWTTGSGANVLTFGAGSRLTVL.

The CDR3 nucleotides are TGTGCCAGCAGCTCATCAGGGGCTATGGAGACCCAGTACTTC. Protein: CASSSSGAMETQYF. J is TRBJ2-5 and V is TRBV7-2, with D possibly matching TRBD1 (6 bases). The CDR3 has 14 amino acids. The V gene lost 4 bases and the J gene lost 5 bases, with 14 bases spanning the gap. CDR1 SGHTA and CDR2 FQGNSA come from the germline V gene.

CDR3 in amino acids: CASSSWDTSSEKLFF. Here the CDR3 DNA reads TGTGCCAGCAGCTCCTGGGACACCTCGTCTGAAAAACTGTTTTTT. V gene TRBV7-9 combines with J gene TRBJ1-4; weak D call: TRBD1 (6 bases). Germline CDR1 SEHNR, CDR2 FQNEAQ (reference sequence). V lost 4 bases to trimming and J lost 7 bases, with 16 bases between them. The CDR3 is 15 residues long.

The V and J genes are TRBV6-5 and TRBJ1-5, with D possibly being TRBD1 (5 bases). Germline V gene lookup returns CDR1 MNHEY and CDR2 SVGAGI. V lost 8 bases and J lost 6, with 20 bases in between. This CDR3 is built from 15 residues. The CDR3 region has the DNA TGTGCCAGCCGGGTTGGGGGGGAATTCGGTCAGCCCCAGCATTTT. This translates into CASRVGGEFGQPQHF.

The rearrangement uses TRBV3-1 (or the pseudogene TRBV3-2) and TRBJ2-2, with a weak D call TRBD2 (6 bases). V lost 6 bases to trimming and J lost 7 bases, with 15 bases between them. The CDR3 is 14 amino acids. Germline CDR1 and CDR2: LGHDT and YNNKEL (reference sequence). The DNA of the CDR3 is TGTGCCAGCAGTCAAACTAGCCAGGTCGGGGAGCTGTTTTTT. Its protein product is CASSQTSQVGELFF.

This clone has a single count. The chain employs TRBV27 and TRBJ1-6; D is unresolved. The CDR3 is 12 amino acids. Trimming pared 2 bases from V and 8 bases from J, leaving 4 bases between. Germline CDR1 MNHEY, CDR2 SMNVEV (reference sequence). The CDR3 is CASSLQDSPLHF. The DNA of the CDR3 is TGTGCCAGCAGTTTACAGGATTCACCCCTCCACTTT.

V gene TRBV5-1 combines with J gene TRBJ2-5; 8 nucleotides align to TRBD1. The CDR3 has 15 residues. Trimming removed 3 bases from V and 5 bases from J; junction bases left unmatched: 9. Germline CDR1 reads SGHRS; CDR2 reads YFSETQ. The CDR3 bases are TGCGCCAGCAGCTCCCGACAGGGGCGCTGGGAGACCCAGTACTTC. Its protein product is CASSSRQGRWETQYF.

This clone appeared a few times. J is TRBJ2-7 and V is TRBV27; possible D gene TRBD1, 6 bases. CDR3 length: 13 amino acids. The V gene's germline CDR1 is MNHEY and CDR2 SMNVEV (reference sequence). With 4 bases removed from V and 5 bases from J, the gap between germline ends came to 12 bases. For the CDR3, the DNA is TGTGCCAGCAGTTACGGACAGCAAGACGAGCAGTACTTC. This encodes CASSYGQQDEQYF.

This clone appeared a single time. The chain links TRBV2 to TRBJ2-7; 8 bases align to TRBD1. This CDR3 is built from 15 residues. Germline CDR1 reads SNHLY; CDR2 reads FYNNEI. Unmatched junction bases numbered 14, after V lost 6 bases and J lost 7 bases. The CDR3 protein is CASRKDRGDLGEQYF. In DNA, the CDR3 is TGTGCCAGCAGAAAAGACAGGGGAGACTTGGGGGAGCAGTACTTC.

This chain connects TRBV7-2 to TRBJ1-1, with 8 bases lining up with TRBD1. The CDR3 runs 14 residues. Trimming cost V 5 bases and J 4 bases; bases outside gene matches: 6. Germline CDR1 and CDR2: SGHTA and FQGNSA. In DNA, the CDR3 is TGTGCCAGCAGCCAAGACAGGGGCAGCACTGAAGCTTTCTTT. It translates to CASSQDRGSTEAFF. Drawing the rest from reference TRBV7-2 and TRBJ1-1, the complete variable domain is GAGVSQSPSNKVTEKGKDVELRCDPISGHTALYWYRQSLGQGLEFLIYFQGNSAPDKSGLPSDRFSAERTGGSVSTLTIQRTQQEDSAVYLCASSQDRGSTEAFFGQGTRLTVV.

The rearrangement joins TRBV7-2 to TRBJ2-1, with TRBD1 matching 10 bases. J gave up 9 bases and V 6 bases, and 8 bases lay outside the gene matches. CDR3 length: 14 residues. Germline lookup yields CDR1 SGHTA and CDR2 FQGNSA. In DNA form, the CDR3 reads TGTGCCAGCAGTTCCGGGACAGGGGTTAGTGAGCAGTTCTTC. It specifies CASSSGTGVSEQFF.

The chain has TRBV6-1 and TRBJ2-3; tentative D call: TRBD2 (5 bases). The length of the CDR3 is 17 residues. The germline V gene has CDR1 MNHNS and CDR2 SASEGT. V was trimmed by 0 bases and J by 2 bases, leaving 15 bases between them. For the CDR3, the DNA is TGTGCCAGCAGTGAAGCGCCCCGGGGTCACCTCACAGATACGCAGTATTTT. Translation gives CASSEAPRGHLTDTQYF.

The chain's CDR3 is CASSLGRGNTIYF. CDR3 DNA: TGTGCCAGCAGTTTAGGAAGGGGAAACACCATATATTTT. The gene calls are TRBV12-3 or TRBV12-4 and TRBJ1-3, with D hard to call. CDR3 size: 13 residues. V was trimmed by 1 base and J by 4 bases, leaving 5 bases between them.

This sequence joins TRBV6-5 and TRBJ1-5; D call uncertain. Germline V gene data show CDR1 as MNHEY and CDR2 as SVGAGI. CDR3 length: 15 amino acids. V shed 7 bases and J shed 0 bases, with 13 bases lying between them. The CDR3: CASKVDARSNQPQHF. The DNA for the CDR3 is TGTGCCAGCAAAGTGGACGCCCGTAGCAATCAGCCCCAGCATTTT.

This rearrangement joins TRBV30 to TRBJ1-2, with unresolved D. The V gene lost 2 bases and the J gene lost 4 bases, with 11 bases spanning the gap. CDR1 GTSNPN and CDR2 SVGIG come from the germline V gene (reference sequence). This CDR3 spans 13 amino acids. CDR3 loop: CAWSSGVGYGYTF. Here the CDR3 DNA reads TGTGCCTGGAGTAGTGGGGTCGGCTATGGCTACACCTTC.